The entry that follows covers one TCR beta chain sequence. Its antigen target is currently unknown. No per-base quality is available; no much larger clone lies one base away. Library construction relied on the immunoSEQ multiplex PCR assay. The deep sequencing platform assayed around 94,000 TCR templates per sample. Genomic DNA extracted from sorted T cells was used for TCRbeta CDR3 sequencing. In the source study's methods: Clonal analysis of TCRbeta CDR3 data was done in the R programming language. Comparing unstimulated samples against CFSE-low samples taken after the reaction was how alloreactive CD4+ and CD8+ clones were defined. By matching sequences to the repertoires of sorted unstimulated Treg and non-Treg cells, each alloreactive CD4+ clone was assigned a regulatory or non-regulatory origin. TCRdb limited this immuneACCESS table to in-frame rearrangements with V and J called. A share of clones is missing; checked studies link under half to unresolved V genes, and the rest is unexplained. V and J calls and clone size are copied from that table; D and trimming were computed from the DNA. The sample contains roughly 92,000 clones, approximately 95% of them found a single time. Around 0.3% of the sample is taken by the ten largest.

Relative to germline, V is missing 4 bases and J is missing 2 bases, with 12 bases of the junction outside any gene match. Including cysteine and phenylalanine, the CDR3 has 17 amino acids. Only the CDR3 DNA is retained, 51 bases long and in frame from the first base. The germline V gene sets CDR1 to SGHDN and CDR2 to FVKESK. This sample stems from a study of siplizumab effects on memory and regulatory T cells (dated by TCRdb to about 2019). General notes on the study: The effect of the anti-CD2 antibody siplizumab on alloreactive T-cell subsets was examined in allogeneic mixed lymphocyte reactions constructed from human PBMCs.

Sorted unstimulated T cells, along with proliferating T cells recovered from mixed lymphocyte reactions, underwent TCRbeta CDR3 sequencing. Fresh whole blood from roughly nine HLA-typed healthy donors was used as the source from which PBMCs were isolated. Unstimulated CD4+ non-regulatory T cells were FACS-sorted to map the origin of alloreactive clones. Results and caveats for the whole study, not just this receptor: Greater diversity appeared to be present in unstimulated naive T cells than in memory T cells, and a substantial contribution to the alloresponse seemed to be made by naive cells. A naive or memory phenotype could not be assigned to roughly 80-97% of proliferating CD4+ or CD8+ clones. Siplizumab significantly lowered the cumulative frequency of alloreactive sequences that could be traced to unstimulated CD4+ memory T cells. Because sequences at frequencies below about 10^-5 were poorly captured, only a minor fraction of alloreactive clones could be mapped back to unstimulated subsets. Among mappable alloreactive CD4+ clones, an average Treg-derived fraction of over 60% was observed with siplizumab, compared with 26.9% in control reactions. No functional confirmation was obtained for the suppressive function of proliferating Tregs from siplizumab cultures.

Recombination joined TRBV14 with TRBJ2-3; TRBD2 fits 7 bases in the junction. The TCR comes from a human donor in good health. Input material: non-Treg CD4+ T cells sorted from blood. The cell subset or site label of this sample denotes: FACS-sorted unstimulated CD4+ non-regulatory T cells. The CDR3 sequence is CASSPSLGRGTTDTQYF. In nucleotide form, the sequence is TGTGCCAGCAGCCCCTCCTTGGGGCGGGGGACCACAGATACGCAGTATTTT.